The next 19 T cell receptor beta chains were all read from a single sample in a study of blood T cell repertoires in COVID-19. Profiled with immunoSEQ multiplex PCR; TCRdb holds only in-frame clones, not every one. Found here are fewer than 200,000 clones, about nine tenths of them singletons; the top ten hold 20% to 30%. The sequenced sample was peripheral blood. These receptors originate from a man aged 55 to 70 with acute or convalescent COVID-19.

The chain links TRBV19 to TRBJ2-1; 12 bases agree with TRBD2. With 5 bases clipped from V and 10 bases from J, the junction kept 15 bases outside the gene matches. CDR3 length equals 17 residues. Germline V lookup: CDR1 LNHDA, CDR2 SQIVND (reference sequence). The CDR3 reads CASSPGLLAGGVGEQFF. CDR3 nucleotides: TGTGCCAGTAGTCCCGGCTTACTAGCGGGGGGCGTTGGGGAGCAGTTCTTC.

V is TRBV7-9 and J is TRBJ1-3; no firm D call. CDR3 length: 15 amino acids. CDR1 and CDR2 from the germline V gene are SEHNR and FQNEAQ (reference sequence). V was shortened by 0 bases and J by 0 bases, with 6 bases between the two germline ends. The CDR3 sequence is CASSLAGSSGNTIYF. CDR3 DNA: TGTGCCAGCAGCTTAGCGGGCAGCTCTGGAAACACCATATATTTT.

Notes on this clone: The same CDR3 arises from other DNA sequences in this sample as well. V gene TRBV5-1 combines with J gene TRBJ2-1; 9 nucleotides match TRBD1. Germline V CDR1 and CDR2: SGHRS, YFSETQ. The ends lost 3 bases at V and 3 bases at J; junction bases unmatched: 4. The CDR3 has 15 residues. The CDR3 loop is CASSSGQGSYNEQFF. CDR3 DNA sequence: TGCGCCAGCAGCTCCGGACAGGGGAGCTACAATGAGCAGTTCTTC.

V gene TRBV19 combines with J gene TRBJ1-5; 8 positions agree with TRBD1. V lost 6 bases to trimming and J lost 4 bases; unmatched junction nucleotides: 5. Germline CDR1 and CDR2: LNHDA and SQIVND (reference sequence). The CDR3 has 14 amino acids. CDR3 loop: CASRSDRGNQPQHF. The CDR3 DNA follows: TGTGCCAGTAGGTCCGACAGGGGTAATCAGCCCCAGCATTTT. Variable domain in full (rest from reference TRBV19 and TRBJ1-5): DGGITQSPKYLFRKEGQNVTLSCEQNLNHDAMYWYRQDPGQGLRLIYYSQIVNDFQKGDIAEGYSVSREKKESFPLTVTSAQKNPTAFYLCASRSDRGNQPQHFGDGTRLSIL.

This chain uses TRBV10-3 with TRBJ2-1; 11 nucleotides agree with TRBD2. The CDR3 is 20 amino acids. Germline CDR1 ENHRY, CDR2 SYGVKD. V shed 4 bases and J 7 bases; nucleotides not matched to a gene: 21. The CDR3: CAISAGAVAGGMSYNNEQFF. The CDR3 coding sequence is TGTGCCATCAGTGCGGGAGCAGTAGCGGGGGGGATGTCGTATAATAATGAGCAGTTCTTC.

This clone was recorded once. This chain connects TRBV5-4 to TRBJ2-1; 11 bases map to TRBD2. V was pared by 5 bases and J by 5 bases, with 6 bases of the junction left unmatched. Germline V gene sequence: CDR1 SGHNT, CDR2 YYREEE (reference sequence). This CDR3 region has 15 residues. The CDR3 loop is CASRTGTSGNNEQFF. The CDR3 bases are TGTGCCAGCAGAACCGGGACTAGCGGTAACAATGAGCAGTTCTTC.

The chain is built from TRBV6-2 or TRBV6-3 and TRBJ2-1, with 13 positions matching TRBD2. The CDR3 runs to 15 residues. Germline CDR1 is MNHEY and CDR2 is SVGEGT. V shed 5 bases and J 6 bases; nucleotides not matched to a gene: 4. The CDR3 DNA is TGTGCCAGCAGTCGGGGGACTAGCGGGATCAATGAGCAGTTCTTC. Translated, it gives CASSRGTSGINEQFF.

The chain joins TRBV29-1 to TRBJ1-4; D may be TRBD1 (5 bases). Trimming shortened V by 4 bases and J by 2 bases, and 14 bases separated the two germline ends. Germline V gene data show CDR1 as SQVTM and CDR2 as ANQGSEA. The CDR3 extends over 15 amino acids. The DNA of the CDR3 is TGCAGCGTTGTCCAGGGTGGATCCACTAATGAAAAACTGTTTTTT. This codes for CSVVQGGSTNEKLFF.

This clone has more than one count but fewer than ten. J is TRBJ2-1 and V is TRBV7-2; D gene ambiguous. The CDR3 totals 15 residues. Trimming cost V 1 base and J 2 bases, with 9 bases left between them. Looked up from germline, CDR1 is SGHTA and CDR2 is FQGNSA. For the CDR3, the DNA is TGTGCCAGCAGCTTAGAACCCACTACCTACAATGAGCAGTTCTTC. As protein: CASSLEPTTYNEQFF.

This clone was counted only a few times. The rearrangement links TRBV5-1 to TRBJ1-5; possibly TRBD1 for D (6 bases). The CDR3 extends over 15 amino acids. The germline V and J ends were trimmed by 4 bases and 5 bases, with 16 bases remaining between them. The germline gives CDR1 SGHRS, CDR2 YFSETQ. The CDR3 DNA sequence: TGCGCCAGCAGCCCCGCGGGGGGCCGGGATCAGCCCCAGCATTTT. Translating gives CASSPAGGRDQPQHF.

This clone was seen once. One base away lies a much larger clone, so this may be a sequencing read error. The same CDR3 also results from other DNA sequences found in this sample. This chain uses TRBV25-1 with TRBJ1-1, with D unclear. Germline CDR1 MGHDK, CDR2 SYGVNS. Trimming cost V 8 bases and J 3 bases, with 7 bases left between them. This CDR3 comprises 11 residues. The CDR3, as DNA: TGTGCCAGCCGAGAGGACACTGAAGCTTTCTTT. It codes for CASREDTEAFF.

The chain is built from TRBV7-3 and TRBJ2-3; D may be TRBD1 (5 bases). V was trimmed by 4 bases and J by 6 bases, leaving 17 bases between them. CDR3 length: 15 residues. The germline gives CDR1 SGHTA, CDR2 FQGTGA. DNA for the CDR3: TGTGCCAGCAGCTCCAGGGCAGCGCCTTCGGATACGCAGTATTTT. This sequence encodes CASSSRAAPSDTQYF.

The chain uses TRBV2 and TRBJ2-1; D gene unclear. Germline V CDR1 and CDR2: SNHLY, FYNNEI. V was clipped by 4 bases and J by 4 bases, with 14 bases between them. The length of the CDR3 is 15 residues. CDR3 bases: TGTGCCAGCAGTGCGCTGGAAGCGCGGTACAATGAGCAGTTCTTC. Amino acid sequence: CASSALEARYNEQFF.

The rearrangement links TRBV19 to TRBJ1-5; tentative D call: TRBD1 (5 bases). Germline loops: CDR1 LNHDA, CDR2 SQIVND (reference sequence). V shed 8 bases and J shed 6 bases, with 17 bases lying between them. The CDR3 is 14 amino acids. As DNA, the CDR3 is TGTGCCAGTTCGACACCGGGGGAAGGTCAGCCCCAGCATTTT. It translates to CASSTPGEGQPQHF.

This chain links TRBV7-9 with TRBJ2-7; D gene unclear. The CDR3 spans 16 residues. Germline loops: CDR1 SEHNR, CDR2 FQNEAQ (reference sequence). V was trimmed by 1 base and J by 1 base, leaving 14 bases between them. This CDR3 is CASSLVMGIFSYEQYF. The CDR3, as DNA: TGTGCCAGCAGCTTAGTTATGGGCATCTTTTCCTACGAGCAGTACTTC.

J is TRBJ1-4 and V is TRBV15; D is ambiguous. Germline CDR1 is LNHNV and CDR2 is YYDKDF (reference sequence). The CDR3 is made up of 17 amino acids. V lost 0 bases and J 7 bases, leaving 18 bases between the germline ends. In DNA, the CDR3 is TGTGCCACCAGCAGAGATCTAACAGCCCTGGAGGGTGAAAAACTGTTTTTT. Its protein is CATSRDLTALEGEKLFF.

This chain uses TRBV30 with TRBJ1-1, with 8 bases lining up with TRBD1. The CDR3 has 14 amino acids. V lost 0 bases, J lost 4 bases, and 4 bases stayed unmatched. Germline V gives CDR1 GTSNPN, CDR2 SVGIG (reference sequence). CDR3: CAWSVDRGGTEAFF. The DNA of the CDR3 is TGTGCCTGGAGTGTCGACAGGGGTGGCACTGAAGCTTTCTTT.

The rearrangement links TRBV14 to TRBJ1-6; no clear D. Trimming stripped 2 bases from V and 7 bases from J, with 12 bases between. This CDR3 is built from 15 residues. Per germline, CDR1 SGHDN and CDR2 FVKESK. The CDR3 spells CASSQNAASNSPLHF. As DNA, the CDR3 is TGTGCCAGCAGCCAAAATGCGGCCTCCAATTCACCCCTCCACTTT.

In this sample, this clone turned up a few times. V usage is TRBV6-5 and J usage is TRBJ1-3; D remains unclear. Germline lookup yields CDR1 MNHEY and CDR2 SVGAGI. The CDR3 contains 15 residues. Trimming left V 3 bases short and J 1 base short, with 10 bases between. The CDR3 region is CASSYGPHSGNTIYF. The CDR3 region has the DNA TGTGCCAGCAGTTATGGGCCCCATTCTGGAAACACCATATATTTT.